This T cell receptor beta chain derives from a study of blood T cell repertoires in COVID-19. On the study more broadly: Whether acute or convalescent, the COVID-19 samples came from the United States, Italy and Spain. From T cells, B-cell-depleted T cells, or PBMCs came the material, which was cDNA or gDNA.

Germline trimming cut 6 bases from V and 3 bases from J; bases unmatched to any gene: 7. Germline-derived CDR1 and CDR2 are ENHRY and SYGVKD. This CDR3 has 15 residues. This clone has just one count. Per the original methods: Researchers report that nucleated cell counts were estimated from reference gene primer amplification. Generated by immunoSEQ multiplex PCR, the TCRdb table keeps only in-frame clones and is missing some. V and J calls and clone size come straight from that table; D and trimming were deduced from the DNA. The repertoire holds almost 100,000 clones, with about 89% as singletons. Sequences were obtained from peripheral blood. The chain links TRBV10-3 to TRBJ2-1; 8 bases map to TRBD1. This TCR derives from a man in his fifties or sixties with acute or convalescent COVID-19. DNA of the CDR3: TGTGCCATCAGCTCCGGGACAGGAAGCTACAATGAGCAGTTCTTC. As protein: CAISSGTGSYNEQFF.